The rows below give T cell receptor beta chains drawn from one sample of a study of graft-versus-host responses after intestinal transplantation. Sequenced by immunoSEQ multiplex PCR; TCRdb stores in-frame clones only, minus some. The table includes over 10,000 clones, 93% detected once. Sequenced material: PBMCs, taken 1032 days after intestinal transplantation. These receptors were obtained from a human patient who received an intestinal transplant, so some T cells may come from the graft donor. CDR3s include the opening cysteine and the closing phenylalanine or tryptophan. A D gene is named only where the DNA matches it firmly. Clone size is given for some rows only: seen once, a few or many times, or a class if the clone is expanded.

V gene,clone size,J gene,D gene,CDR3 protein,CDR3 DNA
TRBV25-1,.,TRBJ2-7,.,CASSEFGVYEQYF,TGTGCCAGCAGTGAATTCGGGGTCTACGAGCAGTACTTC
TRBV6-5,.,TRBJ2-2,TRBD1,CASSSPTGVNTGELFF,TGTGCCAGCAGTTCCCCGACAGGGGTGAACACCGGGGAGCTGTTTTTT
TRBV6-5,.,TRBJ1-3,.,CASSYRAPSSGNTIYF,TGTGCCAGCAGTTATAGGGCACCGAGCTCTGGAAACACCATATATTTT
TRBV9,.,TRBJ2-1,.,CASSVEGGGVYNEQFF,TGTGCCAGCAGCGTAGAAGGTGGGGGCGTGTACAATGAGCAGTTCTTC
TRBV7-7,.,TRBJ2-7,.,CASSLGTGPPYEQYF,TGTGCTAGCAGCTTAGGGACGGGGCCCCCTTACGAGCAGTACTTC
TRBV4-1,.,TRBJ1-3,.,CASSQSPTLASGNTIYF,TGCGCCAGCAGCCAATCGCCGACACTCGCCTCTGGAAACACCATATATTTT
TRBV15,once,TRBJ2-4,.,CATSRDEAGGTNIQYF,TGTGCCACCAGCAGAGATGAGGCAGGGGGGACGAACATTCAGTACTTC
TRBV19,.,TRBJ1-1,TRBD1,CASTTRGANTEAFF,TGTGCCAGTACCACCAGGGGGGCGAACACTGAAGCTTTCTTT
TRBV2,.,TRBJ1-3,.,CASSLGGNTIYF,TGTGCCAGCAGTCTAGGGGGAAACACCATATATTTT
TRBV10-2,.,TRBJ2-7,TRBD1,CASSDPRDRGVYEQYF,TGCGCCAGCAGTGACCCCCGGGACAGGGGGGTCTACGAGCAGTACTTC
TRBV6-4,.,TRBJ2-3,.,CASSAGKSADTQYF,TGTGCCAGCAGTGCCGGGAAATCGGCAGATACGCAGTATTTT
TRBV5-6,once,TRBJ2-7,TRBD1,CASGTGASYEQYF,TGTGCCAGCGGCACAGGGGCGTCCTACGAGCAGTACTTC
TRBV18,.,TRBJ1-2,TRBD1,CASSPSQGARGYTF,TGTGCCAGCTCACCAAGCCAGGGGGCGCGGGGCTACACCTTC
TRBV6-1,.,TRBJ1-5,.,CASSDWGRNQPQHF,TGTGCCAGCAGTGATTGGGGGCGCAATCAGCCCCAGCATTTT
TRBV11-1,once,TRBJ1-1,.,CASSFTSTEAFF,TGTGCCAGCAGCTTTACCAGCACTGAAGCTTTCTTT
TRBV5-1,once,TRBJ1-2,TRBD1,CASSPRTGAQGNYGYTF,TGCGCCAGCAGCCCACGGACAGGGGCTCAAGGCAACTATGGCTACACCTTC
TRBV15,.,TRBJ1-2,.,CATGRDRNYGYTF,TGTGCCACCGGGAGAGATCGGAACTATGGCTACACCTTC
TRBV29-1,.,TRBJ1-1,.,CSVEATVKAFF,TGCAGCGTTGAAGCCACAGTTAAAGCTTTCTTT
TRBV11-2,.,TRBJ1-1,.,CASSPLDSIEAFF,TGTGCCAGCAGCCCCCTCGACAGCATTGAAGCTTTCTTT
TRBV2,few,TRBJ2-1,TRBD2,CASSGGQYNEQFF,TGTGCCAGTAGCGGGGGACAATACAATGAGCAGTTCTTC
TRBV27,few,TRBJ2-2,.,CASSYDTGELFF,TGTGCCAGCAGTTATGACACCGGGGAGCTGTTTTTT
TRBV21-1,.,TRBJ1-5,.,CASSKKVDRLKWAQHF,TGTGCCAGCAGCAAAAAAGTCGACAGGCTCAAATGGGCCCAGCATTTT
TRBV7-3,once,TRBJ1-6,.,CASSSTGPQATLHF,TGTGCCAGCAGCTCCACCGGGCCCCAGGCAACCCTCCACTTT
TRBV9,.,TRBJ2-7,TRBD1,CASSPEDRDYEQYF,TGTGCCAGCAGCCCAGAGGACAGGGACTACGAGCAGTACTTC
TRBV6-4,once,TRBJ2-2,TRBD2,CASSVTSGATGELFF,TGTGCCAGCAGTGTGACTAGCGGGGCCACCGGGGAGCTGTTTTTT
TRBV15,.,TRBJ1-5,.,CATSSSRGDSQPQHF,TGTGCCACCAGCAGCTCTCGGGGAGATAGTCAGCCCCAGCATTTT
TRBV5-6,.,TRBJ2-1,.,CASSHRVHEQFF,TGTGCCAGCAGCCATCGGGTCCATGAGCAGTTCTTC
TRBV4-1,.,TRBJ1-2,.,CASSQGIVGGDGYTF,TGCGCCAGCAGCCAAGGAATTGTTGGGGGGGATGGCTACACCTTC
TRBV2,.,TRBJ2-3,.,CASSDATEGSSDTQYF,TGTGCCAGCAGTGACGCGACAGAGGGGTCATCCGATACGCAGTATTTT
TRBV11-2,.,TRBJ2-2,.,CASSLWPWGELFF,TGTGCCAGCAGCTTATGGCCTTGGGGGGAGCTGTTTTTT
TRBV7-3,.,TRBJ2-7,.,CASSLVGGAYEQYF,TGTGCCAGCAGCTTAGTCGGAGGAGCCTACGAGCAGTACTTC
TRBV9,.,TRBJ1-2,.,CASSVAYGYGYTF,TGTGCCAGCAGCGTAGCTTACGGCTATGGCTACACCTTC
TRBV4-2,.,TRBJ2-5,TRBD2,CASSQSLSGLRETQYF,TGTGCCAGCAGCCAGAGCCTTAGCGGGCTTCGGGAGACCCAGTACTTC
TRBV4-1,.,TRBJ2-2,.,CASSPMGHTNTGELFF,TGCGCCAGCAGCCCTATGGGACACACGAACACCGGGGAGCTGTTTTTT
TRBV11-1,.,TRBJ1-1,.,CASSLSSRAEAFF,TGTGCCAGCAGCCTCTCGTCCAGGGCTGAAGCTTTCTTT
TRBV10-2,.,TRBJ2-3,.,CASRLETTDTQYF,TGCGCCAGTCGGTTGGAGACTACAGATACGCAGTATTTT
TRBV5-6,.,TRBJ2-1,.,CASSLVQMDYNEQFF,TGTGCCAGCAGCTTGGTCCAGATGGATTACAATGAGCAGTTCTTC
TRBV5-1,.,TRBJ1-1,.,CASSLGGVGNTEAFF,TGCGCCAGCAGCTTGGGTGGGGTGGGGAACACTGAAGCTTTCTTT
TRBV7-3,.,TRBJ1-3,.,CASSLTGDSGNTIYF,TGTGCCAGCAGCTTAACTGGGGACTCTGGAAACACCATATATTTT
TRBV27,.,TRBJ1-6,.,CASRERGSPLHF,TGTGCCAGCAGGGAAAGGGGTTCACCCCTCCACTTT
TRBV20-1,.,TRBJ2-1,.,CSAPRGNEQFF,TGCAGTGCTCCACGAGGCAATGAGCAGTTCTTC
TRBV5-1,once,TRBJ1-2,.,CASSRDGANYGYTF,TGCGCCAGCAGCCGGGACGGTGCTAACTATGGCTACACCTTC